The 31 T cell receptor beta chains reported below all come from one sample, sequenced in a study of spatial heterogeneity in lung cancer. Each CDR3 protein is one row after TCRdb ran MiXCR on the 5' RACE reads. The table has 20,000 to 30,000 distinct CDR3 sequences, 4% to 6% seen once. Time point reported: sample taken at primary tumor resection. Whole RNA came from tumor, nontumor lung or frozen PBMC and was sequenced without being sorted. The material was PBMCs, obtained at surgery. Every receptor here comes from a male donor with early-stage non-small cell lung cancer.

In this sample, this clonotype turned up many times. The chain combines TRBV20-1 with TRBJ2-7; 8 bases fit TRBD1. The CDR3 consists of 16 residues. Germline V lookup: CDR1 DFQATT, CDR2 SNEGSKA (reference sequence). With V trimmed by 2 bases and J by 0 bases, 9 bases remained unmatched. CDR3 DNA sequence: TGCAGTGCTAGACCGACACACAGGGGGAGCTCCTACGAGCAGTACTTC. Translation: CSARPTHRGSSYEQYF.

This clonotype was observed at least ten times. The chain uses TRBV12-3 or TRBV12-4 and TRBJ2-7, with 10 bases fitting TRBD1. Losses at the gene ends were 8 bases for V and 6 bases for J; bases not matched to a gene: 10. The CDR3 runs 14 residues. CDR3 nucleotide sequence: TGTGCCAGCGGCCGGGACAGGGGCCTGGGCGAGCAGTACTTC. Translated, it gives CASGRDRGLGEQYF.

This clonotype was counted at least ten times. The CDR3 sequence: CASRSQGGAGETQYF. CDR3 in DNA: TGTGCCAGCAGATCGCAAGGGGGGGCTGGGGAGACCCAGTACTTC. The chain recombines TRBV7-2 with TRBJ2-5, with a possible D match to TRBD2 (7 bases). The germline V gene encodes CDR1 SGHTA and CDR2 FQGNSA. The CDR3 length is 15 residues. Trimming cost V 6 bases and J 5 bases, with 19 bases left between them.

This clonotype was counted many times. The chain links TRBV7-2 to TRBJ1-2, with 12 bases lining up with TRBD1. Unmatched junction bases numbered 5, after V lost 5 bases and J lost 4 bases. The CDR3 extends over 15 amino acids. CDR1 and CDR2 (germline): SGHTA, FQGNSA. In DNA form, the CDR3 reads TGTGCCAGCAGCACCACGGGACAGGGGGCCTATGGCTACACCTTC. The encoded protein is CASSTTGQGAYGYTF.

The sample holds many counts of this clonotype. The chain recombines TRBV28 with TRBJ2-2, with 10 bases aligning to TRBD1. Germline CDR1 and CDR2: MDHEN and SYDVKM. This CDR3 region has 16 residues. After removal of 5 bases from V and 10 bases from J, the junction contained 13 bases not matched to a gene. The CDR3 region is CASSRQGARAGSELFF. CDR3 in DNA: TGTGCCAGCAGTCGACAGGGGGCGCGGGCCGGCTCGGAGCTGTTTTTT.

In its sample, this clonotype was seen many times. The chain uses TRBV20-1 and TRBJ2-5; D might be TRBD1 (6 bases). Trimming took off 5 bases at V and 1 base at J, with 11 bases between the two ends. The CDR3 is 13 residues long. Germline-derived CDR1 and CDR2 are DFQATT and SNEGSKA (reference sequence). Written as DNA, the CDR3 is TGCAGTGCTCGCGGACAGTTCCAAGAGACCCAGTACTTC. It yields the protein CSARGQFQETQYF.

The chain carries TRBV28 and TRBJ2-7; tentatively, D is TRBD1 or TRBD2 (6 bases each). This CDR3 comprises 16 residues. Germline-derived CDR1 and CDR2 are MDHEN and SYDVKM. The V gene lost 4 bases and the J gene lost 2 bases, with 18 bases spanning the gap. CDR3 nucleotides: TGTGCCAGCAGTTCCATAGGAGGGGGGAAGACCTACGAGCAGTACTTC. This codes for CASSSIGGGKTYEQYF.

This clonotype was seen repeatedly, ten times or more. The chain employs TRBV5-1 and TRBJ2-5; 9 bases map to TRBD2. CDR3 size: 13 residues. Germline values: CDR1 SGHRS, CDR2 YFSETQ. Trimming removed 8 bases from V and 4 bases from J; junction bases left unmatched: 6. CDR3 in amino acids: CASSSGSGETQYF. CDR3 DNA sequence: TGCGCCAGTAGTAGCGGGAGTGGAGAGACCCAGTACTTC.

This clonotype was detected ten times or more. This chain links TRBV24-1 with TRBJ2-3; D is unresolved. Trimming pared 4 bases from V and 1 base from J, leaving 11 bases between. CDR3 length equals 15 residues. Germline CDR1 reads KGHDR; CDR2 reads SFDVKD. This CDR3 reads CATSDSRHRTDTQYF. Written as DNA, the CDR3 is TGTGCCACCAGTGACTCCCGACACCGCACAGATACGCAGTATTTT.

Many counts were recorded for this clonotype. This rearrangement joins TRBV6-2 or TRBV6-3 to TRBJ2-5; TRBD1 matches 8 bases. The CDR3 spans 17 residues. J gave up 5 bases and V 0 bases, and 11 bases lay outside the gene matches. In germline, CDR1 is MNHEY, CDR2 SVGEGT. The DNA for the CDR3 is TGTGCCAGCAGTTACTCGGACCAGACAGGGGACTGGGAGACCCAGTACTTC. Translated, it gives CASSYSDQTGDWETQYF.

The table lists this clonotype with many counts. This rearrangement joins TRBV7-3 to TRBJ2-2; D perhaps matches TRBD1 (6 bases). V lost 1 base, J lost 1 base, and 13 bases lay in between. Germline V gives CDR1 SGHTA, CDR2 FQGTGA. The CDR3 contains 17 residues. CDR3 residues: CASSLSSLGGNTGELFF. The CDR3 DNA reads as TGTGCCAGCAGCTTAAGCTCCCTAGGGGGGAACACCGGGGAGCTGTTTTTT.

This clonotype was detected many times. CDR3 DNA: TGTGCCAGCACCTTAGGGCCCGAGCAGTACTTC. Translation gives CASTLGPEQYF. The chain carries TRBV2 and TRBJ2-7; the D is unclear. The CDR3 sequence is 11 residues long. Trimming shortened V by 7 bases and J by 6 bases, and 10 bases separated the two germline ends. Per germline, CDR1 SNHLY and CDR2 FYNNEI.

This clonotype was detected ten times or more. This chain connects TRBV10-1 to TRBJ2-1; D uncertain. CDR3 size: 13 residues. V was trimmed by 0 bases and J by 10 bases, leaving 10 bases between them. The V gene's germline CDR1 is WNHNN and CDR2 SYGVQD (reference sequence). CDR3 nucleotide sequence: TGCGCCAGCAGTGAGTCGTTAGTACGGGAGCAGTTCTTC. Protein sequence: CASSESLVREQFF.

This clonotype was counted ten times or more. This chain's CDR3 is CASKGLLSGGNNEQFF. The CDR3 DNA reads as TGCGCCAGCAAAGGTCTCCTTAGCGGGGGGAACAATGAGCAGTTCTTC. The rearrangement joins TRBV5-1 to TRBJ2-1, with 10 bases fitting TRBD2. Trimming at V came to 6 bases and at J to 5 bases, leaving 11 bases not matched to a gene. CDR3 length: 16 residues. Per the germline V gene, CDR1 is SGHRS and CDR2 is YFSETQ.

This clonotype showed up many times. The rearrangement joins TRBV24-1 to TRBJ2-1; no definite D call. V lost 4 bases and J 6 bases, leaving 18 bases between the germline ends. Germline CDR1 KGHDR, CDR2 SFDVKD. This CDR3 spans 16 amino acids. The chain's CDR3 is CATSDTDAWPPNEQFF. In DNA form, the CDR3 reads TGTGCCACCAGTGACACGGACGCATGGCCCCCCAATGAGCAGTTCTTC.

This clonotype has ten or more counts. This rearrangement joins TRBV27 to TRBJ2-6, with D perhaps TRBD2 (6 bases). Germline CDR1 MNHEY, CDR2 SMNVEV (reference sequence). Trimming left V 5 bases short and J 3 bases short, with 14 bases between. The CDR3 is 16 residues long. DNA of the CDR3: TGTGCCAGCAGTAACCTGCAGGGAGGTGGGGCCAACGTCCTGACTTTC. Translating it yields CASSNLQGGGANVLTF.

By sample share, this clonotype is medium-sized (0.01 to 0.1%). The chain couples TRBV7-2 to TRBJ1-4; no reliable D call. The CDR3 runs to 13 residues. Germline loops: CDR1 SGHTA, CDR2 FQGNSA. V lost 0 bases and J lost 8, with 7 bases in between. Here the CDR3 reads CASSLAQREKLFF. In nucleotides, the CDR3 is TGTGCCAGCAGCTTAGCGCAGAGAGAAAAACTGTTTTTT.

This clonotype was seen repeatedly, ten times or more. The chain employs TRBV20-1 and TRBJ1-6; D uncertain. The CDR3 has 15 residues. Germline CDR1 reads DFQATT; CDR2 reads SNEGSKA (reference sequence). V was clipped by 3 bases and J by 0 bases, with 9 bases between them. CDR3 nucleotides: TGCAGTGCTAGCGTACAACTCTCCTATAATTCACCCCTCCACTTT. The encoded protein is CSASVQLSYNSPLHF.

This clonotype was seen ten or more times. J is TRBJ1-3 and V is TRBV7-2, with D possibly being TRBD1 (5 bases). CDR1 and CDR2 from the germline V gene are SGHTA and FQGNSA. Trimming shortened V by 0 bases and J by 4 bases, and 19 bases separated the two germline ends. The CDR3 spans 18 residues. This CDR3 reads CASSLALNRRERGNTIYF. The CDR3 bases are TGTGCCAGCAGCTTAGCGTTGAACAGGAGAGAGAGAGGAAACACCATATATTTT.

This clonotype was found many times. The V and J genes are TRBV10-3 and TRBJ2-7; D remains ambiguous. The CDR3 spans 13 residues. CDR1 and CDR2 from the germline V gene are ENHRY and SYGVKD. V dropped 4 bases and J dropped 2 bases, with 9 bases sitting between them. Here the CDR3 reads CAISATDTYEQYF. For the CDR3, the DNA is TGTGCCATCAGTGCTACAGACACCTACGAGCAGTACTTC.

This clonotype showed up many times. The chain recombines TRBV6-1 with TRBJ2-6; D call uncertain. The V gene lost 2 bases and the J gene lost 4 bases, with 9 bases spanning the gap. Germline V gene lookup returns CDR1 MNHNS and CDR2 SASEGT. This CDR3 is 15 amino acids long. CDR3 region: CASSERQAGANVLTF. The CDR3 DNA reads as TGTGCCAGCAGTGAAAGGCAGGCCGGGGCCAACGTCCTGACTTTC.

There are many counts of this clonotype. This rearrangement joins TRBV20-1 to TRBJ2-7, with 9 bases fitting TRBD1. The CDR3 spans 14 residues. Germline CDR1 DFQATT, CDR2 SNEGSKA (reference sequence). The V and J ends lost 0 bases and 4 bases, in that order; junction bases with no gene match: 4. CDR3 residues: CSAREGTGSYEQYF. CDR3 bases: TGCAGTGCTAGAGAGGGGACAGGGAGTTACGAGCAGTACTTC.

This clonotype appeared many times. The rearrangement links TRBV28 to TRBJ1-3, with D uncertain. This CDR3 has 12 residues. Germline CDR1 reads MDHEN; CDR2 reads SYDVKM. Trimming took 7 bases from V and 3 from J, leaving 7 bases between them. The CDR3 here is CASTTVGNTIYF. The DNA of the CDR3 is TGTGCCAGCACCACGGTTGGAAACACCATATATTTT.

The table lists this clonotype with many counts. This chain connects TRBV5-4 to TRBJ1-1, with 9 bases aligning to TRBD1. Germline V gives CDR1 SGHNT, CDR2 YYREEE (reference sequence). The CDR3 sequence is 15 residues long. V was pared by 4 bases and J by 5 bases, with 9 bases of the junction left unmatched. CDR3 nucleotides: TGTGCCAGCAGCAGGAACAGGGGGCCCGGGACTGAAGCTTTCTTT. Its translation is CASSRNRGPGTEAFF.

This clonotype has more than one count but fewer than ten. This chain links TRBV12-3 or TRBV12-4 with TRBJ2-7, with 11 bases that match TRBD1. This CDR3 has 17 amino acids. Trimming at V came to 6 bases and at J to 0 bases, leaving 10 bases not matched to a gene. CDR3 in DNA: TGTGCCAGCAGCCCCGCCCCGGGACAGGGGGACTCCTACGAGCAGTACTTC. Translated, it gives CASSPAPGQGDSYEQYF.

The table lists this clonotype with many counts. This chain links TRBV24-1 with TRBJ1-3; a possible D gene is TRBD1 (5 bases). Per germline, CDR1 KGHDR and CDR2 SFDVKD. The V gene lost 4 bases and the J gene lost 0 bases, with 9 bases spanning the gap. This CDR3 contains 15 residues. This CDR3 reads CATSDPGGSGNTIYF. CDR3 coding DNA: TGTGCCACCAGTGACCCTGGGGGCTCTGGAAACACCATATATTTT.

The chain joins TRBV19 to TRBJ2-3; unclear D gene. In germline, CDR1 is LNHDA, CDR2 SQIVND (reference sequence). This CDR3 contains 15 residues. V shed 3 bases and J shed 1 base, with 11 bases lying between them. The CDR3 reads CASSIRTAGTDTQYF. The CDR3 DNA reads TGTGCCAGTAGTATCCGGACCGCTGGCACAGATACGCAGTATTTT.

This clonotype is medium-sized (0.01 to 0.1%) in the sample. The chain has TRBV28 and TRBJ1-5; D possibly corresponds to TRBD1 (6 bases). Germline assignment: CDR1 MDHEN and CDR2 SYDVKM. Trimming took 8 bases from V and 2 from J, leaving 22 bases between them. CDR3 length: 17 amino acids. Here the CDR3 DNA reads TGTGCCAGCCAAGTTTATACTACAGGGCTGCGCAATCAGCCCCAGCATTTT. It specifies CASQVYTTGLRNQPQHF.

This clonotype occurred many times. The gene calls are TRBV5-1 and TRBJ2-1; no clear D gene. Germline CDR1 SGHRS, CDR2 YFSETQ. The V end lost 0 bases, the J end lost 4 bases, and 11 bases lay between the germline ends. CDR3 length: 15 amino acids. The CDR3 loop reads CASSLAPGSYNEQFF. CDR3 DNA: TGCGCCAGCAGCTTGGCCCCTGGCAGTTACAATGAGCAGTTCTTC.

This clonotype was detected ten times or more. V usage is TRBV12-3 or TRBV12-4 and J usage is TRBJ2-2, with 8 positions matching TRBD2. V shed 3 bases, J shed 8 bases, and the junction held 2 bases outside the gene matches. The CDR3 covers 13 residues. In DNA form, the CDR3 reads TGTGCCAGCAGTTTCCGGGAGGGGGGGGAGCTGTTTTTT. As protein: CASSFREGGELFF.

The sample holds many counts of this clonotype. The rearrangement uses TRBV7-2 and TRBJ2-1; D is possibly TRBD2 (7 bases). V was shortened by 5 bases and J by 2 bases, with 13 bases between the two germline ends. This CDR3 contains 15 residues. Germline CDR1 and CDR2: SGHTA and FQGNSA. The CDR3 nucleotides read TGTGCCAGCAGCCCTAGGGGGGGGCCCTACAATGAGCAGTTCTTC. Protein: CASSPRGGPYNEQFF.